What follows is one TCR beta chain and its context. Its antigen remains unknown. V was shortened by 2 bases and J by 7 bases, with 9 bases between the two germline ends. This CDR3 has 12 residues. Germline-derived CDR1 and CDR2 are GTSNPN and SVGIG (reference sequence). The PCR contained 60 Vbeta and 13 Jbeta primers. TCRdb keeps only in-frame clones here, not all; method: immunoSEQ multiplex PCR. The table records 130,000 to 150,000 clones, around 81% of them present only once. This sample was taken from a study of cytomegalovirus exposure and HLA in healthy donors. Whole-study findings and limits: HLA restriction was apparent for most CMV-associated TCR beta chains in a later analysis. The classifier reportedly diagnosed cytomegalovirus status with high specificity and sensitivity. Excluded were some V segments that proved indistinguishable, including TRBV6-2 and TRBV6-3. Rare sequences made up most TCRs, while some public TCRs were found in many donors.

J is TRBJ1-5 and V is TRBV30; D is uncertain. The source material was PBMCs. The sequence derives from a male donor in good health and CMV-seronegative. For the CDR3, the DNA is TGTGCCTGGAGTCCGGGGATGCAGCCCCAGCATTTT. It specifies CAWSPGMQPQHF.